This T cell receptor beta chain was identified in a study of T cells after yellow fever vaccination. TCRdb processed the 5' RACE reads anew with MiXCR; each CDR3 protein has one entry. Altogether 68,000 or so distinct CDR3 sequences are present, under 8% being singletons, with the ten largest covering 35% to 40%. Trimming took 0 bases from V and 2 from J; bases not matched to a gene: 13. CDR3 length: 20 amino acids. Germline-derived CDR1 and CDR2 are SGHNT and YYREEE (reference sequence). The chain has TRBV5-4 and TRBJ2-2; TRBD2 matches 10 bases. The sample in question was CD8+ T cells sorted from PBMCs, obtained 45 days after the first yellow fever vaccination. This receptor was identified in a young man who received the YFV17D yellow fever vaccine. This CDR3 is CASSLVPPFLAGDNTGELFF. DNA of the CDR3: TGTGCCAGCAGCTTGGTCCCGCCATTTCTAGCGGGGGACAACACCGGGGAGCTGTTTTTT.